Below are 15 T cell receptor beta chains sequenced from a single sample in a study of T cells in Graves' hyperthyroidism and ophthalmopathy. TCR beta CDR3 regions were amplified from RNA. The HTBI primer set drove a first-round RT-PCR of the TCR CDR3. TCRdb fed the multiplex PCR reads into MiXCR, producing one record per CDR3 protein. Counted here are under 250,000 distinct CDR3 sequences, about 17% occurring once; the ten biggest clones make up 53%. Sequenced input: blood. These receptors originate from a woman in her 50s with Graves' hyperthyroidism.

The J gene is TRBJ1-6, the V gene TRBV7-2, with a weak D call TRBD1 (5 bases). The germline V gene encodes CDR1 SGHTA and CDR2 FQGNSA. V gave up 5 bases and J gave up 2 bases, with 13 bases separating them. The CDR3 is made up of 16 amino acids. The CDR3 DNA reads TGTGCCAGCAGCCCCCCCAGGGAGGCCTATAATTCACCCCTCCACTTT. It yields the protein CASSPPREAYNSPLHF.

This clonotype came up many times. The rearrangement uses TRBV10-3 and TRBJ1-5; D not certain. This CDR3 is 14 amino acids long. Germline CDR1 is ENHRY and CDR2 is SYGVKD. Trimming shortened V by 6 bases and J by 0 bases, and 9 bases separated the two germline ends. The CDR3 DNA reads TGTGCCATCAGCCAGAGGGATAGCAATCAGCCCCAGCATTTT. Encoded protein: CAISQRDSNQPQHF.

This clonotype occurred many times. The rearrangement joins TRBV2 to TRBJ1-1; perhaps TRBD1 as D (5 bases). There are 14 residues in the CDR3. Germline V gene data show CDR1 as SNHLY and CDR2 as FYNNEI. Trimming removed 4 bases from V and 1 base from J, with 10 bases in between. Written as DNA, the CDR3 is TGTGCCAGCAGTGCCATGGGACGGAACACTGAAGCTTTCTTT. Translation gives CASSAMGRNTEAFF. The full variable domain, its missing parts supplied by reference TRBV2 and TRBJ1-1, is EPEVTQTPSHQVTQMGQEVILRCVPISNHLYFYWYRQILGQKVEFLVSFYNNEISEKSEIFDDQFSVERPDGSNFTLKIRSTKLEDSAMYFCASSAMGRNTEAFFGQGTRLTVV.

In this sample, this clonotype turned up many times. V is TRBV7-3 and J is TRBJ2-2, with D possibly TRBD2 on 5 matching bases. The germline V and J ends were trimmed by 2 bases and 5 bases, with 6 bases remaining between them. The germline V gene has CDR1 SGHTA and CDR2 FQGTGA. The CDR3 runs to 13 residues. The CDR3 DNA sequence: TGTGCCAGCAGCTTATCGGGGACCGGGGAGCTGTTTTTT. This gives the protein CASSLSGTGELFF. The full variable domain, rest sourced from reference TRBV7-3 and TRBJ2-2, is GAGVSQTPSNKVTEKGKYVELRCDPISGHTALYWYRQSLGQGPEFLIYFQGTGAADDSGLPNDRFFAVRPEGSVSTLKIQRTERGDSAVYLCASSLSGTGELFFGEGSRLTVL.

This clonotype was counted a few times. CDR3 DNA: TGCAGTGCGGTCGGGGCTGGGGCCAACGTCCTGACTTTC. Residues: CSAVGAGANVLTF. This rearrangement joins TRBV20-1 to TRBJ2-6; D may be TRBD2 (5 bases). CDR1 is DFQATT and CDR2 is SNEGSKA in the germline V gene (reference sequence). This CDR3 is 13 amino acids long. The V end lost 6 bases, the J end lost 2 bases, and 8 bases lay between the germline ends.

The chain has TRBV5-1 and TRBJ2-7; 13 positions match TRBD2. The J segment lost 0 bases and the V segment lost 0 bases, leaving 9 bases of the junction unmatched. Looked up from germline, CDR1 is SGHRS and CDR2 is YFSETQ. The CDR3 spans 19 residues. This chain's CDR3 is CASSLEAGLAGSFSYEQYF. As DNA, the CDR3 is TGCGCCAGCAGCTTGGAAGCGGGACTAGCGGGATCATTCTCCTACGAGCAGTACTTC.

The J gene is TRBJ1-5, the V gene TRBV15; D is perhaps TRBD1 (5 bases). The CDR3 is 14 amino acids. From germline, CDR1 is LNHNV and CDR2 YYDKDF (reference sequence). Trimming left V 6 bases short and J 4 bases short, with 13 bases between. CDR3 bases: TGTGCCACCAGGGGGGGGTTGGGAAATCAGCCCCAGCATTTT. This codes for CATRGGLGNQPQHF.

This chain links TRBV6-1 with TRBJ2-2; the match to TRBD2 covers 10 bases. The CDR3 is 18 residues long. Losses at the gene ends were 10 bases for V and 2 bases for J; bases not matched to a gene: 16. Germline loops: CDR1 MNHNS, CDR2 SASEGT. CDR3 in DNA: TGTGCCACCTCAAAGGGGCTAGCGGGAGCCGCAAACACCGGGGAGCTGTTTTTT. Translating it yields CATSKGLAGAANTGELFF.

In its sample, this clonotype was seen many times. The chain is built from TRBV20-1 and TRBJ2-1; 14 bases align to TRBD2. Looked up from germline, CDR1 is DFQATT and CDR2 is SNEGSKA (reference sequence). Trimming cost V 6 bases and J 7 bases; bases outside gene matches: 8. The CDR3 extends over 15 amino acids. The chain's CDR3 is CSAPGLAGAENEQFF. CDR3 coding DNA: TGCAGTGCCCCGGGACTAGCGGGAGCGGAAAATGAGCAGTTCTTC.

A note on this clonotype: Since a much larger clone is just one base distant, this may be a read error. This chain uses TRBV3-1 with TRBJ2-1, with D uncertain. Trimming shortened V by 0 bases and J by 10 bases, and 7 bases separated the two germline ends. The germline gives CDR1 LGHDT, CDR2 YNNKEL (reference sequence). The CDR3 extends over 12 amino acids. The CDR3: CASSQEGREQFF. In DNA form, the CDR3 reads TGTGCCAGCAGCCAAGAAGGACGGGAGCAGTTCTTC.

This clonotype was seen repeatedly, ten times or more. V gene TRBV7-9 combines with J gene TRBJ1-1; D is possibly TRBD1 (5 bases). Germline CDR1 is SEHNR and CDR2 is FQNEAQ (reference sequence). The CDR3 totals 13 residues. V was shortened by 1 base and J by 12 bases, with 15 bases between the two germline ends. CDR3 amino acids: CASSLERGAETFF. The DNA for the CDR3 is TGTGCCAGCAGCTTAGAAAGGGGCGCGGAGACTTTCTTT.

This clonotype occurred many times. The gene calls are TRBV11-2 and TRBJ1-1; D remains ambiguous. Trimming pared 6 bases from V and 4 bases from J, leaving 12 bases between. The germline V gene has CDR1 SGHAT and CDR2 FQNNGV. This CDR3 is 13 amino acids long. CDR3 region: CASRPSKGTEAFF. The CDR3 coding sequence is TGTGCCAGCAGACCCTCCAAGGGCACTGAAGCTTTCTTT. Based on the CDR3 plus reference TRBV11-2 and TRBJ1-1, the full variable domain is EAGVAQSPRYKIIEKRQSVAFWCNPISGHATLYWYQQILGQGPKLLIQFQNNGVVDDSQLPKDRFSAERLKGVDSTLKIQPAKLEDSAVYLCASRPSKGTEAFFGQGTRLTVV.

The table lists this clonotype with many counts. The chain is built from TRBV20-1 and TRBJ2-7; TRBD2 agrees at 9 bases. The CDR3 runs 17 residues. Germline V lookup: CDR1 DFQATT, CDR2 SNEGSKA (reference sequence). The J segment lost 2 bases and the V segment lost 0 bases, leaving 11 bases of the junction unmatched. This CDR3 reads CSARDQSGTSHTYEQYF. DNA for the CDR3: TGCAGTGCTAGAGACCAAAGTGGGACTAGCCATACCTACGAGCAGTACTTC.

The CDR3 loop reads CSVPTMETSGSSYEQYF. The CDR3 region has the DNA TGCAGCGTTCCAACCATGGAGACTAGCGGGAGTTCCTACGAGCAGTACTTC. J is TRBJ2-7 and V is TRBV29-1; 12 positions match TRBD2. The CDR3 runs to 17 residues. V was pared by 5 bases and J by 1 base, with 12 bases of the junction left unmatched. CDR1 is SQVTM and CDR2 is ANQGSEA in the germline V gene.

At least ten counts were recorded for this clonotype. The chain couples TRBV7-9 to TRBJ2-3, with TRBD2 matching over 11 bases. The CDR3 consists of 16 residues. J lost 4 bases, V lost 6 bases, and 9 bases had no gene match. CDR1 SEHNR and CDR2 FQNEAQ come from the germline V gene (reference sequence). In DNA, the CDR3 is TGTGCCAGCAGTTCTCTAACTAGCGGGAGCGCAGATACGCAGTATTTT. This sequence encodes CASSSLTSGSADTQYF.